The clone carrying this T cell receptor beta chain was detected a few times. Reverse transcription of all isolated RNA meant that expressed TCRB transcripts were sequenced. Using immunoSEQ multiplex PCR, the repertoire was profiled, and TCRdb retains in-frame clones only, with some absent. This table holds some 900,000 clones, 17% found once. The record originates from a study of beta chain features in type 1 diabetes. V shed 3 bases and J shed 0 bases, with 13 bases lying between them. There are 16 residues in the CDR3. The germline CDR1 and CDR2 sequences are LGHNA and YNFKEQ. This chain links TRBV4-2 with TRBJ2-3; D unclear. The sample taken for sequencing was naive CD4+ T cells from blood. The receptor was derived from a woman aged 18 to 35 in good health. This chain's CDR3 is CASSHGRQRSTDTQYF. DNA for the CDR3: TGTGCCAGCAGCCACGGACGCCAGCGTAGCACAGATACGCAGTATTTT.